This T cell receptor (beta chain) came from a study of T cells after yellow fever vaccination. This clonotype has just a few counts. TCRdb reanalysed the 5' RACE reads using MiXCR and keeps one entry per CDR3 protein. Of 600,000 to 750,000 distinct CDR3 sequences in the sample, roughly 12% were seen once. V was clipped by 5 bases and J by 7 bases; unmatched bases: 14. CDR1 is LGHNA, CDR2 YSLEER, per germline. The CDR3 consists of 16 residues. The source was PBMCs, collected on the day of the yellow fever booster vaccination. The sequence came from a man aged 30 to 39 who received the YFV17D yellow fever vaccine. The chain recombines TRBV4-3 with TRBJ2-1; TRBD2 aligns across 7 bases. CDR3 sequence: CASSKSWREPVNEQFF. The CDR3 DNA follows: TGCGCCAGCAGCAAAAGCTGGCGGGAGCCCGTGAATGAGCAGTTCTTC.